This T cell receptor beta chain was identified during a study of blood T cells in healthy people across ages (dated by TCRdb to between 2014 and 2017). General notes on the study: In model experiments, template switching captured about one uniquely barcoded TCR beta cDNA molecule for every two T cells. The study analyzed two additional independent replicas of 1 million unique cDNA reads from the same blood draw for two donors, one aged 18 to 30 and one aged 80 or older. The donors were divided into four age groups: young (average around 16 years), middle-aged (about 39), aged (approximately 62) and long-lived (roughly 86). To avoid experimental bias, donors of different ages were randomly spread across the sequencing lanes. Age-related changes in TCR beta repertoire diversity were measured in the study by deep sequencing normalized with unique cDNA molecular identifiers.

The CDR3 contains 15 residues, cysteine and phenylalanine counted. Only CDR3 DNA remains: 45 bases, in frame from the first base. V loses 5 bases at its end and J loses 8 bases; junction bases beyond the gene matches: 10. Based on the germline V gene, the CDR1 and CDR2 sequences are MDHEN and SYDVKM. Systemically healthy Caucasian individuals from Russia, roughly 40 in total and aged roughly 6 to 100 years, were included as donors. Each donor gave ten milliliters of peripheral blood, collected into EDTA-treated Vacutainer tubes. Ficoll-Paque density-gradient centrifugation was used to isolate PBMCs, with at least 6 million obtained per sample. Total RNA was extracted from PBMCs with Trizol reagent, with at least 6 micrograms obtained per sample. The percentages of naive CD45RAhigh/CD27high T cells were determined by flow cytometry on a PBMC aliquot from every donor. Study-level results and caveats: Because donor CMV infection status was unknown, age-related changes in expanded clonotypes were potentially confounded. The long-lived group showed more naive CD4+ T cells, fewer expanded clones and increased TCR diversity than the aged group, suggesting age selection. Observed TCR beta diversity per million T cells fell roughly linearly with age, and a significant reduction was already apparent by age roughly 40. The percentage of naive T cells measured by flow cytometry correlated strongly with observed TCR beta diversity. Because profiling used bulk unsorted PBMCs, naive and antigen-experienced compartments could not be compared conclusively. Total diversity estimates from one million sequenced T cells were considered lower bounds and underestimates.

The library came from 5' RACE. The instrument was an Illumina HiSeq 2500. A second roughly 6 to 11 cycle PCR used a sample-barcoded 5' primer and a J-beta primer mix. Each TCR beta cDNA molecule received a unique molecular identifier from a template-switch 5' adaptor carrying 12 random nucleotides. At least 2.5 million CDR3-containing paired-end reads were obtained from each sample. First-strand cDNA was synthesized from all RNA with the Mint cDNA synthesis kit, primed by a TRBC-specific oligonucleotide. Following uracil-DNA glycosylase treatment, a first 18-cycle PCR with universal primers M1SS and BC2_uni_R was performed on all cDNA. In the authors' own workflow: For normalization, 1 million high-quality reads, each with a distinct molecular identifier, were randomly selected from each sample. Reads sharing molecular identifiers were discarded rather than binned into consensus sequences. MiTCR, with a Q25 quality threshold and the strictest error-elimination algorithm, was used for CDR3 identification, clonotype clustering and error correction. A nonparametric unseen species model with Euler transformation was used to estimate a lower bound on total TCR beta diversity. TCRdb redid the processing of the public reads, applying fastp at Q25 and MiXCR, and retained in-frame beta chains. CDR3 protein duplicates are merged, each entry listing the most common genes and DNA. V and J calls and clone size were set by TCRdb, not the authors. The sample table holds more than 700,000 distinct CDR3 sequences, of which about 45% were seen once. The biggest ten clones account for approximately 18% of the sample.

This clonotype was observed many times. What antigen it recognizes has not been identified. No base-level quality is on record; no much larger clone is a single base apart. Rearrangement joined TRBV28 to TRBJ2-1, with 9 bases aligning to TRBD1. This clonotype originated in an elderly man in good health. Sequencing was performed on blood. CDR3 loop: CASSPQGQGIDEQFF. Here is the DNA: TGTGCCAGCAGTCCTCAGGGACAGGGCATAGATGAGCAGTTCTTC.